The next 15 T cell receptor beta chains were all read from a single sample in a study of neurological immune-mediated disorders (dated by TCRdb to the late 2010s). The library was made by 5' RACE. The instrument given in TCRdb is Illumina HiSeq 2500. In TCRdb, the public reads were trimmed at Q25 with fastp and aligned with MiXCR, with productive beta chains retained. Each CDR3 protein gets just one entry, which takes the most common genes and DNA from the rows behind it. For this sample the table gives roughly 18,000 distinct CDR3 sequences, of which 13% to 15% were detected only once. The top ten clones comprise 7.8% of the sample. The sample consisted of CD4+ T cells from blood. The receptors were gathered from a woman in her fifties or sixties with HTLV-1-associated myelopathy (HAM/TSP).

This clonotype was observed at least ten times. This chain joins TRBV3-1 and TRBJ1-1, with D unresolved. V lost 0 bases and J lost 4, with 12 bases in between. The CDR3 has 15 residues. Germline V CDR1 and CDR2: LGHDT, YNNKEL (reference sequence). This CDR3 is CASSQDLGRATEAFF. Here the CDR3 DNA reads TGTGCCAGCAGCCAAGATCTAGGAAGAGCCACTGAAGCTTTCTTT. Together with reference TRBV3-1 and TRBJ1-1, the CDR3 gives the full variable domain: DTAVSQTPKYLVTQMGNDKSIKCEQNLGHDTMYWYKQDSKKFLKIMFSYNNKELIINETVPNRFSPKSPDKAHLNLHINSLELGDSAVYFCASSQDLGRATEAFFGQGTRLTVV.

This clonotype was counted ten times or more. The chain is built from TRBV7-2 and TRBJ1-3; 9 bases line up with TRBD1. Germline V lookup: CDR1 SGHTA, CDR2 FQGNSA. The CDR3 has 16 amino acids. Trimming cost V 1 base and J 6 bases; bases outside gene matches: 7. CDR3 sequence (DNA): TGTGCCAGCAGCTTAGGGGACAGGGATTGGGAAAACACCATATATTTT. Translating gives CASSLGDRDWENTIYF.

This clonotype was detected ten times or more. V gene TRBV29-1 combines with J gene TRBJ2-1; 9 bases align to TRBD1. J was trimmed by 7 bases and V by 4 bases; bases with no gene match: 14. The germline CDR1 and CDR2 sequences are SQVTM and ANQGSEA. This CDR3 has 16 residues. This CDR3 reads CSVVRAEGQGGNEQFF. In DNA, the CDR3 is TGCAGCGTTGTAAGGGCGGAGGGACAGGGAGGGAATGAGCAGTTCTTC.

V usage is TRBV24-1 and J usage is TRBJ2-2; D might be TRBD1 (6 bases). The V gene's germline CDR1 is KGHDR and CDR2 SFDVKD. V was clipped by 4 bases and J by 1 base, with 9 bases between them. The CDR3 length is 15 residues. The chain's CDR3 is CATSDPGQNTGELFF. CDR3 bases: TGTGCCACCAGTGACCCGGGACAGAACACCGGGGAGCTGTTTTTT.

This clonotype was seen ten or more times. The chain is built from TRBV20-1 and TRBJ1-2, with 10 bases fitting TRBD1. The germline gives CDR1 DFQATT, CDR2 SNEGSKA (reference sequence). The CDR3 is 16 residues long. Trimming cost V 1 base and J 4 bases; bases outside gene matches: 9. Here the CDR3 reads CSARGTRTGGGYGYTF. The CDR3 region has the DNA TGCAGTGCTAGAGGAACCCGGACAGGGGGAGGCTATGGCTACACCTTC.

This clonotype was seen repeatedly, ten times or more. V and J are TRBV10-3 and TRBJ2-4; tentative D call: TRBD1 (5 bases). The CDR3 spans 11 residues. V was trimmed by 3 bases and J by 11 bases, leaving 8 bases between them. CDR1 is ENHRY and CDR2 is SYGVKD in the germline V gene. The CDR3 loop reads CAISEGVLQYF. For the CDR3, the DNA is TGTGCCATCAGTGAAGGGGTGCTTCAGTACTTC.

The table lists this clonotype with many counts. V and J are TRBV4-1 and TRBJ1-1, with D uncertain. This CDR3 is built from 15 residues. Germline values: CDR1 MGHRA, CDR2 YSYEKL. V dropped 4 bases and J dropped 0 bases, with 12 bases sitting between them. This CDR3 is CASSPLGQLNTEAFF. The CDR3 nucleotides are TGCGCCAGCAGCCCCCTCGGGCAGTTGAACACTGAAGCTTTCTTT.

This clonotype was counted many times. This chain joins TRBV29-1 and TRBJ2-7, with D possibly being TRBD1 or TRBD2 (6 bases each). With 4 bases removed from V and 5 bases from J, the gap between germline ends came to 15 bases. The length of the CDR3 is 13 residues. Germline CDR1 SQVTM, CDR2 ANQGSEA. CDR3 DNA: TGCAGCGTTGCCGGCCAGGGGAGGCACGAGCAGTACTTC. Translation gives CSVAGQGRHEQYF.

DNA for the CDR3: TGCGCCAGCAGCGCCAGACAGGTGGAGCAGTTCTTC. This sequence encodes CASSARQVEQFF. V gene TRBV5-1 combines with J gene TRBJ2-1; D is perhaps TRBD1 (6 bases). The CDR3 totals 12 residues. Trimming removed 4 bases at V and 10 bases at J, with 12 bases between. Germline loops: CDR1 SGHRS, CDR2 YFSETQ.

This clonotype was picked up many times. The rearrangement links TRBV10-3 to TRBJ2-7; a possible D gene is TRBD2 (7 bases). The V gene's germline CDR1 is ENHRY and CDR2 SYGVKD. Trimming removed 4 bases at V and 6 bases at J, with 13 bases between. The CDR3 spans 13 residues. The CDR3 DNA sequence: TGTGCCATCAGTGGGGGGGGGCCCCTCGAGCAGTACTTC. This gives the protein CAISGGGPLEQYF.

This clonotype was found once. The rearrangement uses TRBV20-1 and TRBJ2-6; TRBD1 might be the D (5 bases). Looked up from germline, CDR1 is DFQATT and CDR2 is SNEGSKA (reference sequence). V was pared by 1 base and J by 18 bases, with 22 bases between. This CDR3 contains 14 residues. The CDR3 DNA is TGCAGTGCTAGAGCAGGGTCTGGGGCCAACGTACCGACTTTC. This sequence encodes CSARAGSGANVPTF.

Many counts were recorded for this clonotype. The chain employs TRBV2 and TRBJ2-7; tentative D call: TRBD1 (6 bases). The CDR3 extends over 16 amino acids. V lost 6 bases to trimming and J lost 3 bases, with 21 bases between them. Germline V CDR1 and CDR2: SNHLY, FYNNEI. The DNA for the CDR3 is TGTGCCAGCAGAAAGATCACAGGGTCGAGGGGCTACGAGCAGTACTTC. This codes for CASRKITGSRGYEQYF.

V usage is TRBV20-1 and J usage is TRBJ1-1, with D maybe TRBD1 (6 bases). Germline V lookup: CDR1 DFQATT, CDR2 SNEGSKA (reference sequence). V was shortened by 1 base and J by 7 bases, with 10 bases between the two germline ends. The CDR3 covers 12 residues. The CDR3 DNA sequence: TGCAGTGCTAGAGGGGGGCGAGTTGAAGCTTTCTTT. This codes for CSARGGRVEAFF.

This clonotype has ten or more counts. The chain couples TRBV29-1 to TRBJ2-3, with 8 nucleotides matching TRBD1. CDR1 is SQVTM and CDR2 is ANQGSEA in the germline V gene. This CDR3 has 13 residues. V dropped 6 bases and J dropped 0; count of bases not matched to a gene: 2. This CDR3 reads CSVRGRSTDTQYF. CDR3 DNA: TGCAGCGTCAGGGGGCGTAGCACAGATACGCAGTATTTT.

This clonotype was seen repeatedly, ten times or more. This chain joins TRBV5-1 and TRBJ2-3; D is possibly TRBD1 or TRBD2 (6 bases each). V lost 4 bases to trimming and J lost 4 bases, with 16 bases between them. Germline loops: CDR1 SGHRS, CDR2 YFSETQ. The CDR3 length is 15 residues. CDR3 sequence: CASSLEGGLPDTQYF. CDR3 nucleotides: TGCGCCAGCAGCCTGGAGGGGGGTTTGCCAGATACGCAGTATTTT.